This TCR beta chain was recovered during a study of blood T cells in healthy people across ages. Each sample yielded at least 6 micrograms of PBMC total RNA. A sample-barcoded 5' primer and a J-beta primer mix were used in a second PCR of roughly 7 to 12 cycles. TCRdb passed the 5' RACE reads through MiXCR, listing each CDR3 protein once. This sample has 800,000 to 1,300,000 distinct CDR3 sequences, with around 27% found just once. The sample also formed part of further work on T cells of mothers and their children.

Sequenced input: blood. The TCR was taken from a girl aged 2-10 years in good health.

The CDR3 DNA reads TGTGCCAGCAGCCTAGGGGCTAGCGGTAGTAATGAGCAGTTCTTC. Amino acids: CASSLGASGSNEQFF. V and J are TRBV7-3 and TRBJ2-1; 7 bases align to TRBD2. Unmatched junction bases numbered 11, after V lost 5 bases and J lost 7 bases. CDR1 SGHTA and CDR2 FQGTGA come from the germline V gene. This CDR3 spans 15 amino acids.